This TCR beta chain comes out of a study of blood T cell repertoires in COVID-19 (dated by TCRdb to 2019 to 2021). Regarding the complete study: The collaborator samples originated in the United States, Italy and Spain and spanned the acute and convalescent phases of COVID-19. The material from the prospective study consisted of cDNA or gDNA derived from T cells, B-cell-depleted T cells, or PBMCs. Subjects who had been exposed to COVID-19, were actively infected with it, or had recovered from it provided the deeply sampled blood TCRbeta repertoires that made up the dataset. The repertoires were made available in a free public database intended to serve as a resource for research on the immune response to SARS-CoV-2. Samples came from the ongoing ImmuneRACE study (first 160 participants) plus 1,254 subjects from 6 global collaborators. A de-identified subject ID, COVID-19 status, age in years and sex were almost always included in the sample metadata. HLA class I and class II types, where available, came from metadata supplied by the sample provider rather than from assay-based typing.

What the study reported, not specific to this receptor: Clinical and demographic metadata were provided uncurated, with the amount varying by source and participant.

The germline V gene (reference sequence) supplies CDR1 SGHKS and CDR2 YYEKEE. The CDR3 starts with the cysteine, ends with the phenylalanine, and has 17 residues. The sequence is cut down to CDR3 DNA, 51 bases in frame from base 1. Trimming takes 2 bases off V and 0 bases off J; junction bases not matched to a gene: 5. In Seattle, one collaborating source enrolled patients while the infection was active and tracked those patients longitudinally over the course of disease. Collaborating institutions collected whole blood in K2EDTA tubes following their own protocols. For TCRbeta analysis, collaborators shipped samples in one of three forms: frozen whole blood, isolated PBMCs, or DNA extracted from either of those sample types. A remark on this clone: The antigen it binds to is not known. No much larger clone is present one base from it, and per-base qualities are unavailable.

The immunoSEQ Assay, a bias-controlled multiplex PCR, was used to amplify TCRbeta CDR3 regions from genomic DNA. In the original analysis: Within the assay, amplification of reference gene primers was used to estimate how many nucleated cells each sample contained. To quantify the absolute abundance of each unique TCRbeta CDR3 rearrangement, sequence reads were collapsed and filtered. For each sample, productive Simpson clonality was calculated by taking the square root of Simpson's diversity index across productive rearrangements. TCRdb re-hosts the immuneACCESS table, in-frame sequences only. Its copies lack some clones; in the studies checked, an unresolved V gene accounts for under half of them, and the cause for the rest is not known. That table furnishes V, J and clone size, whereas the DNA furnished D and trimming. In this sample the table shows about 170,000 clones, around 92% of which occur a single time. The ten top clones hold about 4.8% of the sample.

This sequence was found in a man younger than 45 with COVID-19, enrolled during active disease. Sequenced: peripheral blood. The chain is made from TRBV5-5 and TRBJ2-7; 13 nucleotides in the junction match TRBD2. The CDR3 region has the sequence CASSFYGTSGISYEQYF. In nucleotides, the sequence is TGTGCCAGCAGCTTCTATGGGACTAGCGGGATCTCCTACGAGCAGTACTTC.